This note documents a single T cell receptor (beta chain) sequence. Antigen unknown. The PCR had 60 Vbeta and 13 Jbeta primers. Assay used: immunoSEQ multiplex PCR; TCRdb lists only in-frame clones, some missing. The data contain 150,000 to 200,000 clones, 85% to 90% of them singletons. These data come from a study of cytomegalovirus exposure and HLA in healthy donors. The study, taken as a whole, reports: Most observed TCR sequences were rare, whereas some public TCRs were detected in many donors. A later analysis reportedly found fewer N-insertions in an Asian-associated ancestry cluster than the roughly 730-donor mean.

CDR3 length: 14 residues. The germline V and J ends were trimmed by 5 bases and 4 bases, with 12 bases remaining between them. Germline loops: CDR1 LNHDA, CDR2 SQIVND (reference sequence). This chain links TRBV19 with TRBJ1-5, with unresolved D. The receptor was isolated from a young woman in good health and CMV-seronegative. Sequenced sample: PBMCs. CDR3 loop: CASSQNGVNQPQHF. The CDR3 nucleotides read TGTGCCAGTAGTCAAAACGGAGTAAATCAGCCCCAGCATTTT.